The rows below give T cell receptor beta chains drawn from one sample of a study of T cell responses to AZD1222 COVID-19 vaccine. Generated by immunoSEQ multiplex PCR, the TCRdb table keeps only in-frame clones and is missing some. The data contain approximately 190,000 clones, roughly 93% of them singletons. The sample consisted of peripheral blood, taken on day 0 of AZD1222 vaccination. The receptors derive from an adult in good health. Each CDR3 is given with its conserved first and last residue. The D gene is left open where the match is weak. Part of the rows lack a size; the others show once, few, many or a class for expanded clones.

clone_size j_call v_call d_call cdr3_aa cdr3_nt
NA TRBJ2-7 TRBV28 TRBD2 CASSSSKREGFYEQYF TGTGCCAGCAGTTCCTCAAAGCGGGAGGGATTCTACGAGCAGTACTTC
NA TRBJ2-3 TRBV18 TRBD2 CASSTLAGGSDTQYF TGTGCCAGCTCAACCTTAGCGGGAGGGTCGGATACGCAGTATTTT
NA TRBJ1-1 TRBV4-2 NA CASSQDVVPRSEAFF TGTGCCAGCAGCCAAGACGTGGTACCCCGATCGGAAGCTTTCTTT
NA TRBJ1-1 TRBV7-2 NA CASSFPETNTEAFF TGTGCCAGCAGCTTTCCGGAAACCAACACTGAAGCTTTCTTT
NA TRBJ1-5 TRBV15 NA CATSRDSGGDQPQHF TGTGCCACCAGCAGAGATTCCGGGGGGGATCAGCCCCAGCATTTT
NA TRBJ1-2 TRBV7-3 NA CAGIGNYGYTF TGTGCCGGTATTGGGAACTATGGCTACACCTTC
NA TRBJ2-2 TRBV3-1/TRBV3-2 NA CASSHREDTGELFF TGTGCCAGCAGCCATAGGGAAGACACCGGGGAGCTGTTTTTT
NA TRBJ1-6 TRBV9 NA CASSVGHTPHNSPLHF TGTGCCAGCAGCGTAGGTCACACTCCTCACAATTCACCCCTCCACTTT
NA TRBJ1-1 TRBV6-5 NA CASSYSTLIPQGEAFF TGTGCCAGCAGTTACTCGACCTTGATCCCCCAGGGTGAAGCTTTCTTT
NA TRBJ1-1 TRBV10-2 NA CASRGTSNTEAFF TGCGCCAGCAGGGGGACCTCGAACACTGAAGCTTTCTTT
NA TRBJ2-7 TRBV19 TRBD1 CASQRTGGFYEQYF TGTGCCAGTCAGCGGACAGGGGGGTTCTACGAGCAGTACTTC
NA TRBJ2-7 TRBV15 NA CATSRESGTYYEQYF TGTGCCACCAGCCGCGAATCCGGGACCTACTACGAGCAGTACTTC
once TRBJ2-1 TRBV19 NA CASSITGLAYNEQFF TGTGCCAGTAGTATTACGGGCCTGGCCTACAATGAGCAGTTCTTC
NA TRBJ1-1 TRBV5-1 TRBD1 CASSRIGTGQTEAFF TGCGCCAGCAGCCGTATTGGGACAGGGCAGACTGAAGCTTTCTTT
NA TRBJ1-5 TRBV5-5 NA CASSFFELRDQPQHF TGTGCCAGCAGCTTCTTCGAACTCAGGGATCAGCCCCAGCATTTT
NA TRBJ1-6 TRBV27 NA CASMGGNVPLHF TGTGCCAGCATGGGGGGGAATGTGCCCCTCCACTTT
NA TRBJ2-1 TRBV4-2 NA CASSQEPGGKAGKSYNEQFF TGTGCCAGCAGCCAAGAGCCTGGGGGTAAGGCGGGGAAGTCCTACAATGAGCAGTTCTTC
NA TRBJ1-2 TRBV6-5 NA CASSTRNNYGYTF TGTGCCAGCAGTACCCGGAATAACTATGGCTACACCTTC
NA TRBJ1-6 TRBV6-2/TRBV6-3 TRBD1 CASSRTGTNSPLHF TGTGCCAGCAGTAGGACAGGGACTAATTCACCCCTCCACTTT
NA TRBJ2-7 TRBV27 NA CASSGSGSGEQYF TGTGCCAGCAGTGGCTCGGGGTCAGGCGAGCAGTACTTC
once TRBJ1-2 TRBV15 NA CATSRDLLGQDHGYTF TGTGCCACCAGCAGAGATTTATTAGGGCAAGACCATGGCTACACCTTC
NA TRBJ2-2 TRBV6-1 NA CASSEAIVGELFF TGTGCCAGCAGTGAAGCAATTGTCGGGGAGCTGTTTTTT
many TRBJ1-3 TRBV19 NA CASSRVGNTIYF TGTGCCAGTTCAAGGGTTGGAAACACCATATATTTT
NA TRBJ1-2 TRBV6-1 TRBD1 CASSEAEGGWTF TGTGCCAGCAGTGAAGCCGAAGGGGGCTGGACCTTC
NA TRBJ2-7 TRBV4-1 NA CASSQGGSYEQYF TGCGCCAGCAGCCAGGGGGGCTCCTACGAGCAGTACTTC
NA TRBJ1-1 TRBV16 NA CASVSRQSGGTEAFF TGTGCCAGCGTTTCTAGACAGAGCGGGGGAACTGAAGCTTTCTTT
NA TRBJ2-3 TRBV5-1 NA CASSLDPSGGGTDTQYF TGCGCCAGCAGCTTGGACCCGAGTGGGGGAGGAACAGATACGCAGTATTTT
NA TRBJ2-2 TRBV18 NA CASSAIGTNTGELFF TGTGCCAGCTCAGCCATAGGGACGAACACCGGGGAGCTGTTTTTT
NA TRBJ2-7 TRBV11-2 TRBD1 CASSSTGYEQYF TGTGCCAGCAGCTCGACAGGGTACGAGCAGTACTTC
many TRBJ2-7 TRBV6-5 NA CASSRTASSYEQYF TGTGCCAGCAGCCGGACGGCTAGCTCCTACGAGCAGTACTTC
NA TRBJ2-1 TRBV2 NA CASRGRQGGYNEQFF TGTGCCAGCAGAGGTAGACAGGGAGGGTACAATGAGCAGTTCTTC
NA TRBJ2-7 TRBV19 NA CASSIVVDHEQYF TGTGCCAGTAGTATCGTGGTAGACCACGAGCAGTACTTC
NA TRBJ2-7 TRBV9 NA CASSPGGGSYEQYF TGTGCCAGCAGCCCCGGGGGCGGCTCCTACGAGCAGTACTTC
NA TRBJ2-3 TRBV28 NA CASCQTTTGTDTQYF TGTGCCAGCTGCCAAACCACTACGGGTACAGATACGCAGTATTTT
NA TRBJ1-1 TRBV21-1 NA CASSIDSTNTEAFF TGTGCCAGCAGCATAGACAGTACGAACACTGAAGCTTTCTTT
NA TRBJ1-5 TRBV28 NA CASSSHRDNQPQHF TGTGCCAGCAGTTCTCATAGGGACAATCAGCCCCAGCATTTT
NA TRBJ1-5 TRBV15 TRBD1 CATSRGQGVNGGQPQHF TGTGCCACCAGCAGAGGACAGGGTGTGAATGGTGGTCAGCCCCAGCATTTT
NA TRBJ2-1 TRBV29-1 TRBD2 CSVEGLARNEQFF TGCAGCGTTGAGGGACTAGCCAGAAATGAGCAGTTCTTC
NA TRBJ2-7 TRBV6-1 NA CASSDGPRPHF TGTGCCAGCAGTGATGGGCCTCGCCCGCACTTC
once TRBJ1-3 TRBV18 NA CASSPTGRGSGNTIYF TGTGCCAGCTCACCGACGGGCAGGGGTTCTGGAAACACCATATATTTT
NA TRBJ2-7 TRBV28 NA CASSSRGGSYEQYF TGTGCCAGCAGCTCCCGAGGAGGGTCCTACGAGCAGTACTTC
NA TRBJ2-7 TRBV6-5 TRBD1 CASSQGASYEQYF TGTGCCAGCAGCCAGGGGGCCTCCTACGAGCAGTACTTC
NA TRBJ2-1 TRBV11-2 TRBD2 CASSLLAGGVVNEQFF TGTGCCAGCAGCTTGCTAGCGGGGGGGGTCGTCAATGAGCAGTTCTTC
NA TRBJ1-1 TRBV11-1 NA CASSWPGRGGTEAFF TGTGCCAGCAGCTGGCCTGGGCGGGGGGGCACTGAAGCTTTCTTT
NA TRBJ1-5 TRBV11-2 NA CASSRIHRTNSNQPQHF TGTGCCAGCAGTCGTATCCACCGAACAAATAGCAATCAGCCCCAGCATTTT
NA TRBJ2-7 TRBV27 NA CASSRGYEQYF TGTGCCAGCAGCAGGGGCTACGAGCAGTACTTC
NA TRBJ1-2 TRBV6-5 TRBD1 CASSQGQRRGYTF TGTGCCAGCAGTCAGGGACAGCGTAGAGGCTACACCTTC
NA TRBJ2-2 TRBV24-1 NA CATSDSEYGEIGELFF TGTGCCACCAGTGATTCCGAGTATGGGGAAATCGGGGAGCTGTTTTTT
NA TRBJ2-1 TRBV6-5 NA CATTRNHEQFF TGTGCCACCACCCGGAACCATGAGCAGTTCTTC
few TRBJ1-2 TRBV5-6 TRBD1 CASSGQGADYGYTF TGTGCCAGCAGCGGACAGGGGGCCGACTATGGCTACACCTTC
NA TRBJ2-7 TRBV28 NA CASSLSLLSLRYEQYF TGTGCCAGCAGTTTATCCCTTTTGTCCCTGCGCTACGAGCAGTACTTC
NA TRBJ1-6 TRBV3-1/TRBV3-2 NA CASSQWTGDSPLHF TGTGCCAGCAGCCAATGGACGGGCGATTCACCCCTCCACTTT
NA TRBJ2-2 TRBV9 NA CASSVASTLFRETGELFF TGTGCCAGCAGCGTAGCCTCTACTCTATTCCGGGAAACCGGGGAGCTGTTTTTT
NA TRBJ1-5 TRBV27 NA CASSFTGLQPQHF TGTGCCAGCAGTTTCACAGGGCTTCAGCCCCAGCATTTT
NA TRBJ1-4 TRBV19 NA CASSMTPSPSRSEKLFF TGTGCCAGTAGTATGACCCCATCCCCTTCACGAAGTGAAAAACTGTTTTTT
NA TRBJ2-2 TRBV15 TRBD1 CATSSLGTGAITGELFF TGTGCCACCAGCAGTCTCGGGACAGGGGCCATCACCGGGGAGCTGTTTTTT
NA TRBJ2-3 TRBV20-1 NA CSARWDTQYF TGCAGTGCTAGATGGGATACGCAGTATTTT
NA TRBJ2-1 TRBV9 NA CASSAWGNEQFF TGTGCCAGCAGCGCGTGGGGGAATGAGCAGTTCTTC
NA TRBJ2-5 TRBV29-1 TRBD2 CSVPPDQGGQETQYF TGCAGCGTCCCCCCGGACCAGGGAGGGCAAGAGACCCAGTACTTC